One sample yielded the 17 T cell receptor beta chains listed below, sequenced in a study of blood T cell repertoires in COVID-19. Data came from immunoSEQ multiplex PCR; TCRdb stores just in-frame clones and leaves some out. The sample lists approximately 99,000 clones; about 86% were seen once. The sample consisted of peripheral blood. The receptors here all came from a woman aged 55-75 years in a cohort sampled during active or convalescent COVID-19.

The chain has TRBV10-2 and TRBJ2-1; the match to TRBD2 covers 13 bases. The CDR3 extends over 14 amino acids. The V gene end was trimmed by 8 bases and the J gene end by 6 bases; junction bases not matched to a gene: 4. The germline V gene encodes CDR1 WSHSY and CDR2 SAAADI. This CDR3 reads CASQGLAGLNEQFF. DNA for the CDR3: TGCGCCAGCCAGGGACTAGCGGGACTCAATGAGCAGTTCTTC.

This chain links TRBV19 with TRBJ2-1; D is uncertain. The CDR3 runs 14 residues. The V and J ends lost 10 bases and 0 bases respectively, with 13 bases between them. Germline-derived CDR1 and CDR2 are LNHDA and SQIVND (reference sequence). Here the CDR3 reads CATKEANSYNEQFF. Here the CDR3 DNA reads TGTGCCACCAAAGAGGCTAACTCCTACAATGAGCAGTTCTTC.

The V call is TRBV5-8, the J call TRBJ2-5; maybe TRBD1 (6 bases). This CDR3 comprises 14 residues. Trimming pared 2 bases from V and 3 bases from J, leaving 11 bases between. The germline gives CDR1 SGHTS, CDR2 YDEGEE. The CDR3 sequence: CASSFPGQKETQYF. The DNA for the CDR3 is TGTGCCAGCAGCTTTCCGGGACAAAAAGAGACCCAGTACTTC.

The V and J genes are TRBV5-1 and TRBJ2-3; tentative D call: TRBD2 (6 bases). V lost 7 bases and J 2 bases, leaving 8 bases between the germline ends. Germline lookup yields CDR1 SGHRS and CDR2 YFSETQ. The CDR3 runs 12 residues. The CDR3 DNA sequence: TGCGCCAGCGGAGGGCCCACAGATACGCAGTATTTT. Translating gives CASGGPTDTQYF.

V and J are TRBV5-1 and TRBJ1-1; D is unclear. The CDR3 runs 14 residues. From germline, CDR1 is SGHRS and CDR2 YFSETQ. V was cut by 0 bases and J by 0 bases, with 6 bases left in between. The CDR3: CASSLAPMNTEAFF. The CDR3 DNA follows: TGCGCCAGCAGCTTGGCTCCTATGAACACTGAAGCTTTCTTT. The entire variable domain, with the rest obtained from reference TRBV5-1 and TRBJ1-1, is as follows: KAGVTQTPRYLIKTRGQQVTLSCSPISGHRSVSWYQQTPGQGLQFLFEYFSETQRNKGNFPGRFSGRQFSNSRSEMNVSTLELGDSALYLCASSLAPMNTEAFFGQGTRLTVV.

The chain links TRBV3-1 (or the pseudogene TRBV3-2) to TRBJ1-1, with a weak D call TRBD1 (5 bases). The CDR3 consists of 15 residues. The V end was cut by 4 bases, the J end by 1 base, with 13 bases between. From germline, CDR1 is LGHDT and CDR2 YNNKEL (reference sequence). The CDR3 DNA sequence: TGTGCCAGCAGCCCTCCCCCTCAGGGGAACACTGAAGCTTTCTTT. It translates to CASSPPPQGNTEAFF.

This clone came up a few times. The V call is TRBV7-6, the J call TRBJ1-1; 10 bases agree with TRBD1. V lost 3 bases to trimming and J lost 3 bases; unmatched junction nucleotides: 4. CDR1 SGHVS and CDR2 FNYEAQ come from the germline V gene. This CDR3 comprises 15 residues. CDR3 DNA: TGTGCCAGCAGCTTGGGACAGGGGAGAGACACTGAAGCTTTCTTT. It specifies CASSLGQGRDTEAFF.

The genes are TRBV28 and TRBJ2-3; 11 nucleotides match TRBD1. The ends lost 5 bases at V and 4 bases at J; junction bases unmatched: 2. Looked up from germline, CDR1 is MDHEN and CDR2 is SYDVKM. This CDR3 comprises 14 residues. CDR3 residues: CASSRTGGADTQYF. In DNA form, the CDR3 reads TGTGCCAGCAGTAGGACAGGGGGCGCAGATACGCAGTATTTT.

The chain is built from TRBV24-1 and TRBJ2-3, with D possibly being TRBD2 (6 bases). Germline V gene sequence: CDR1 KGHDR, CDR2 SFDVKD. Trimming left V 4 bases short and J 2 bases short, with 9 bases between. The CDR3 is made up of 14 amino acids. CDR3 region: CATSEPGLTDTQYF. DNA for the CDR3: TGTGCCACCAGTGAACCGGGACTCACAGATACGCAGTATTTT.

The chain combines TRBV5-1 with TRBJ1-1; 9 bases are a match to TRBD1. CDR1 and CDR2 (germline): SGHRS, YFSETQ. The CDR3 totals 17 residues. The J segment lost 0 bases and the V segment lost 3 bases, leaving 9 bases of the junction unmatched. CDR3 amino acids: CASSWAPGQGLNTEAFF. As DNA, the CDR3 is TGCGCCAGCAGCTGGGCCCCGGGACAGGGCCTGAACACTGAAGCTTTCTTT.

In this sample, this clone turned up once. The J gene is TRBJ1-5, the V gene TRBV11-2; D might be TRBD1 (6 bases). Germline V gives CDR1 SGHAT, CDR2 FQNNGV. The germline V and J ends were trimmed by 1 base and 1 base, with 14 bases remaining between them. The CDR3 is 17 residues long. CDR3 sequence reads: CASSLVQGRRSNQPQHF. In nucleotides, the CDR3 is TGTGCCAGCAGCTTAGTCCAGGGGCGAAGGAGCAATCAGCCCCAGCATTTT.

The chain carries TRBV7-2 and TRBJ1-4; 10 bases match TRBD1. The CDR3 totals 16 residues. Trimming took 5 bases from V and 7 from J; bases not matched to a gene: 10. CDR1 is SGHTA and CDR2 is FQGNSA in the germline V gene. The CDR3 nucleotides are TGTGCCAGCAGCCTAGGATCCGGGACAGGGGTTGAAAAACTGTTTTTT. It encodes CASSLGSGTGVEKLFF.

The chain joins TRBV28 to TRBJ1-2; D gene unclear. The CDR3 covers 13 residues. Germline V CDR1 and CDR2: MDHEN, SYDVKM. Deletions cut 3 bases from V and 1 base from J, with 6 bases between. The CDR3 coding sequence is TGTGCCAGCAGTTTTAGCGTTAACTATGGCTACACCTTC. It encodes CASSFSVNYGYTF.

This chain links TRBV5-8 with TRBJ2-5; the match to TRBD2 covers 9 bases. CDR3 length: 18 residues. CDR1 and CDR2 from the germline V gene are SGHTS and YDEGEE. J gave up 5 bases and V 6 bases, and 20 bases lay outside the gene matches. The CDR3 DNA reads as TGTGCCAGCACCCAGAAGCTACTAGCGGGTGGGGCCTCGGAGACCCAGTACTTC. Translated, it gives CASTQKLLAGGASETQYF.

The V call is TRBV19, the J call TRBJ2-1, with TRBD2 as a possible D gene (6 bases). V was cut by 4 bases and J by 5 bases, with 12 bases left in between. The CDR3 is 14 amino acids. Germline lookup yields CDR1 LNHDA and CDR2 SQIVND (reference sequence). The CDR3 reads CASSRGRTNNEQFF. DNA of the CDR3: TGTGCCAGTAGTAGGGGTAGGACTAACAATGAGCAGTTCTTC.

The rearrangement links TRBV6-5 to TRBJ1-1, with D possibly matching TRBD1 (6 bases). This CDR3 is 15 amino acids long. The germline gives CDR1 MNHEY, CDR2 SVGAGI. V lost 0 bases to trimming and J lost 4 bases, with 12 bases between them. The CDR3 DNA follows: TGTGCCAGCAGTTACTCGAGTCGAGGGGGCACTGAAGCTTTCTTT. Its protein is CASSYSSRGGTEAFF.

This chain links TRBV5-1 with TRBJ2-7; TRBD2 matches at 7 bases. Germline V gene lookup returns CDR1 SGHRS and CDR2 YFSETQ. V shed 0 bases, J shed 0 bases, and the junction held 6 bases outside the gene matches. The CDR3 is made up of 16 amino acids. In DNA form, the CDR3 reads TGCGCCAGCAGCTTGGTGCCTAGCGGTCTCTCCTACGAGCAGTACTTC. It translates to CASSLVPSGLSYEQYF.